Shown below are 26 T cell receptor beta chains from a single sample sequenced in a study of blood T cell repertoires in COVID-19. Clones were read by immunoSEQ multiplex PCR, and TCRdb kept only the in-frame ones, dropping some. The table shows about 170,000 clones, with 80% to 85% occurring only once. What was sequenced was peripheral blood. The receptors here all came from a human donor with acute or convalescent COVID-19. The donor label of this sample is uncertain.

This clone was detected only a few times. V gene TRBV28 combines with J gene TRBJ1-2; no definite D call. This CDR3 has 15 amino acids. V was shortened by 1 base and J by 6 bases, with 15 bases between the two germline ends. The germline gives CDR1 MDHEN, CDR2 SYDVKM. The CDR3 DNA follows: TGTGCCAGCAGTTTATCCAACCTACGATATGATGGCTACACCTTC. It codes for CASSLSNLRYDGYTF.

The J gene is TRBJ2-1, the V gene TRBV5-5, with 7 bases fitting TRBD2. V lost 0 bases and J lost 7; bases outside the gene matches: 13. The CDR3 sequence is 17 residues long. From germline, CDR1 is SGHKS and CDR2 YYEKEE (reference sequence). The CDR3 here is CASSLEVLALVRNEQFF. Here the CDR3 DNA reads TGTGCCAGCAGCTTGGAGGTACTAGCGCTCGTCCGGAATGAGCAGTTCTTC.

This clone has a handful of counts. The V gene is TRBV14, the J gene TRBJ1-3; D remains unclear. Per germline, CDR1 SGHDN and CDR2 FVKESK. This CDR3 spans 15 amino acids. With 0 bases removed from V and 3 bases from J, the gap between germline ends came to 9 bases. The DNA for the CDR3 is TGTGCCAGCAGCCAAGAAACGGGAGTTGGAAACACCATATATTTT. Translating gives CASSQETGVGNTIYF. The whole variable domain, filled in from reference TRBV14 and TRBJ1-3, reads EAGVTQFPSHSVIEKGQTVTLRCDPISGHDNLYWYRRVMGKEIKFLLHFVKESKQDESGMPNNRFLAERTGGTYSTLKVQPAELEDSGVYFCASSQETGVGNTIYFGEGSWLTVV.

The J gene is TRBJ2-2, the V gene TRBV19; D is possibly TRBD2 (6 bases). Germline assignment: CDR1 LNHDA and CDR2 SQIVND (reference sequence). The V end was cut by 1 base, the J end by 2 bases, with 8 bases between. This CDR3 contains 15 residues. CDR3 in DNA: TGTGCCAGTAGTATAGTAGCGGCTAACACCGGGGAGCTGTTTTTT. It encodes CASSIVAANTGELFF.

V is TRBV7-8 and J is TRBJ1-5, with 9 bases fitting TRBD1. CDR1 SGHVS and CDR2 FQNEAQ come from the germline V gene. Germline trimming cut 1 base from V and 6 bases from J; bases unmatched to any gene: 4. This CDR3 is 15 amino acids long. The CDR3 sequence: CASSLEQGAGQPQHF. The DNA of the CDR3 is TGTGCCAGCAGCTTAGAACAGGGGGCGGGTCAGCCCCAGCATTTT.

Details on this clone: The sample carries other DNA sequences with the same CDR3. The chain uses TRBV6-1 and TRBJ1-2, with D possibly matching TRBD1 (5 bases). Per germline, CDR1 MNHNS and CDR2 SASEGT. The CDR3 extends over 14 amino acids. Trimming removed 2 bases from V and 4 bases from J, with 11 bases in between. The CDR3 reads CASSERGGTYGYTF. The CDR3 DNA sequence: TGTGCCAGCAGTGAACGCGGGGGTACCTATGGCTACACCTTC.

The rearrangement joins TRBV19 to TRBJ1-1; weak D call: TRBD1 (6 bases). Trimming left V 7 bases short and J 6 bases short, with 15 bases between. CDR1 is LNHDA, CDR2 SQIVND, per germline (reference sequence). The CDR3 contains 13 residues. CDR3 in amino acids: CASNLRQGPEAFF. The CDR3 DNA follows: TGTGCCAGTAACTTAAGGCAGGGGCCTGAAGCTTTCTTT.

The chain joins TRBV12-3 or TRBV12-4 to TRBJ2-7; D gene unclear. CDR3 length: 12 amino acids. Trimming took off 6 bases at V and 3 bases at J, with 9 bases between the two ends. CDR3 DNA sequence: TGTGCCAGCAGCTTCGAGTACTACGAGCAGTACTTC. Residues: CASSFEYYEQYF.

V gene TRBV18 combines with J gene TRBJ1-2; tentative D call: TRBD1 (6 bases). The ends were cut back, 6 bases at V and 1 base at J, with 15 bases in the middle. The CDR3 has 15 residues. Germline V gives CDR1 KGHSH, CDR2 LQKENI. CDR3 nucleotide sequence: TGTGCCAGCTCCCCCCGGGGGGCGAGTAACTATGGCTACACCTTC. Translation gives CASSPRGASNYGYTF.

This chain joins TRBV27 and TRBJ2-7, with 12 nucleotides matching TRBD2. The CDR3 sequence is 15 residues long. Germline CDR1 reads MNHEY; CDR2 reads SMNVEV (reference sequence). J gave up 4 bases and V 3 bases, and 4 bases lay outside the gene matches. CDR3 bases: TGTGCCAGCAGTTTGCGTGGGACTAGCGGGTACGAGCAGTACTTC. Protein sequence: CASSLRGTSGYEQYF.

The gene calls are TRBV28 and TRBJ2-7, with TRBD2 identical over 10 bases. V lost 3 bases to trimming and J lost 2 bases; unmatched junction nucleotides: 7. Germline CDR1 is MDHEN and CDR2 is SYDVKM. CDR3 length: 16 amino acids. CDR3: CASSLTSGFLTYEQYF. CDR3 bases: TGTGCCAGCAGTTTGACTAGCGGGTTCCTGACCTACGAGCAGTACTTC. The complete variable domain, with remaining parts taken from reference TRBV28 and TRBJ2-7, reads DVKVTQSSRYLVKRTGEKVFLECVQDMDHENMFWYRQDPGLGLRLIYFSYDVKMKEKGDIPEGYSVSREKKERFSLILESASTNQTSMYLCASSLTSGFLTYEQYFGPGTRLTVT.

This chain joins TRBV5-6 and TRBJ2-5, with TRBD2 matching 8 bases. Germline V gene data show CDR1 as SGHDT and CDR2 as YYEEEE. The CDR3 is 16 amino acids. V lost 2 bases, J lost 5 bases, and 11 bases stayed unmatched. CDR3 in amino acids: CASSLAAGGFGETQYF. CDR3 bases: TGTGCCAGCAGCTTAGCCGCGGGGGGATTCGGGGAGACCCAGTACTTC.

CDR3 nucleotides: TGTGCCAGCAGGGTTCAGAGGAACTATGGCTACACCTTC. This translates into CASRVQRNYGYTF. The J gene is TRBJ1-2, the V gene TRBV2; D unresolved. V lost 6 bases and J lost 2, with 10 bases in between. The germline CDR1 and CDR2 sequences are SNHLY and FYNNEI. The CDR3 loop spans 13 amino acids.

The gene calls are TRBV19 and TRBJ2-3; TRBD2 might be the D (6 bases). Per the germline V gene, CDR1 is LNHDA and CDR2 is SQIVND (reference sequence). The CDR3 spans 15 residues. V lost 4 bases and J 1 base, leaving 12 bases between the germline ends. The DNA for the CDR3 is TGTGCCAGTAGTACTAGAGCGGGCCGCACAGATACGCAGTATTTT. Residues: CASSTRAGRTDTQYF.

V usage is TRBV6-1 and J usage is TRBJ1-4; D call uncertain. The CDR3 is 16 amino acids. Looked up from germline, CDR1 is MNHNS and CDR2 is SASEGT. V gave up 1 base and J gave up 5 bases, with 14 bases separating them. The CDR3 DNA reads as TGTGCCAGCAGTGAAGGAATAGGAGGCGGGAATGAAAAACTGTTTTTT. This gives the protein CASSEGIGGGNEKLFF.

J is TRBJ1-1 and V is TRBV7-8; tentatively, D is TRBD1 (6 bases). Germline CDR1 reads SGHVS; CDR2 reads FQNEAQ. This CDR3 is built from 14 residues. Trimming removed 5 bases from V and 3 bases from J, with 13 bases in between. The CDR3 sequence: CASSPGTRYTEAFF. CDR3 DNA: TGTGCCAGCAGCCCGGGGACACGGTACACTGAAGCTTTCTTT.

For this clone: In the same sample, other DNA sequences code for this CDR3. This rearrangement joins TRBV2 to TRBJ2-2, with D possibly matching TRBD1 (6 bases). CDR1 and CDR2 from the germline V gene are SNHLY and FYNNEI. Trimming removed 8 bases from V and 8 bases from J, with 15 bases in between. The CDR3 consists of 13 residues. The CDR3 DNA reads TGTGCCAGCCGAGACTACGGGACAGGGGAGCTGTTTTTT. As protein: CASRDYGTGELFF. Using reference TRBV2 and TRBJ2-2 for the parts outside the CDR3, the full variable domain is EPEVTQTPSHQVTQMGQEVILRCVPISNHLYFYWYRQILGQKVEFLVSFYNNEISEKSEIFDDQFSVERPDGSNFTLKIRSTKLEDSAMYFCASRDYGTGELFFGEGSRLTVL.

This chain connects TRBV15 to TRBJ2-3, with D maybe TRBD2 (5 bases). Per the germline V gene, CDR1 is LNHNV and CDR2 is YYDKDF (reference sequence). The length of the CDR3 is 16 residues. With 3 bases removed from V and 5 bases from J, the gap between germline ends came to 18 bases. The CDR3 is CATSSFAGVRGDTQYF. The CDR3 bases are TGTGCCACCAGCAGTTTCGCGGGCGTTCGGGGAGATACGCAGTATTTT. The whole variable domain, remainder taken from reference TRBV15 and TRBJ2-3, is DAMVIQNPRYQVTQFGKPVTLSCSQTLNHNVMYWYQQKSSQAPKLLFHYYDKDFNNEADTPDNFQSRRPNTSFCFLDIRSPGLGDTAMYLCATSSFAGVRGDTQYFGPGTRLTVL.

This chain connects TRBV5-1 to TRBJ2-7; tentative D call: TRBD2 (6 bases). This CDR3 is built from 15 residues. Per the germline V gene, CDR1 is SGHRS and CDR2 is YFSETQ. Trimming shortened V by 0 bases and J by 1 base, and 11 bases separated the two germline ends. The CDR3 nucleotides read TGCGCCAGCAGCTTGGAACCTAGCGCTTCCTACGAGCAGTACTTC. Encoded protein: CASSLEPSASYEQYF.

The CDR3 sequence: CASSPPVPPGRNTIYF. The CDR3 nucleotides are TGTGCCAGCTCACCACCGGTCCCTCCTGGCCGAAACACCATATATTTT. The V gene is TRBV18, the J gene TRBJ1-3; no clear D gene. The CDR3 sequence is 16 residues long. Germline CDR1 reads KGHSH; CDR2 reads LQKENI. The V end lost 0 bases, the J end lost 5 bases, and 14 bases lay between the germline ends.

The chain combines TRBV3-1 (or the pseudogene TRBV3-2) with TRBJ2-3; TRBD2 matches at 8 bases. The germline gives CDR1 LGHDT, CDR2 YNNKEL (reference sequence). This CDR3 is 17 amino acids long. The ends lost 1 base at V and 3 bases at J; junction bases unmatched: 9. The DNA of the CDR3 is TGTGCCAGCAGCCAAGGCAGCAGCGGGGGCGAGACAGATACGCAGTATTTT. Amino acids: CASSQGSSGGETDTQYF.

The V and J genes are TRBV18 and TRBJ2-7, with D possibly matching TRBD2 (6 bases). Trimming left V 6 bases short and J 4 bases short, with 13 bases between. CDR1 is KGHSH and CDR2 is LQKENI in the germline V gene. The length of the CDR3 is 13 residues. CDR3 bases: TGTGCCAGCTCCCGGGGGTCTTCGTACGAGCAGTACTTC. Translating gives CASSRGSSYEQYF.

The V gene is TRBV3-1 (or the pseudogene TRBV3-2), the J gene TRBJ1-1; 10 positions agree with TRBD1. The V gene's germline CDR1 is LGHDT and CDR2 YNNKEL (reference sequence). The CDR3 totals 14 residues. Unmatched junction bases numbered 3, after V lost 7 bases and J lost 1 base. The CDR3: CASTRDRGNTEAFF. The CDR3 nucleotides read TGTGCCAGCACCCGGGACAGGGGGAACACTGAAGCTTTCTTT.

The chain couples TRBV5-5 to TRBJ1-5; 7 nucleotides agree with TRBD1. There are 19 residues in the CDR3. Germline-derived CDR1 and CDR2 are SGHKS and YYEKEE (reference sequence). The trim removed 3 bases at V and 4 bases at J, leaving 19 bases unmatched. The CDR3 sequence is CASSYLPWTGIPINQPQHF. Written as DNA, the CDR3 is TGTGCCAGCAGCTACCTCCCTTGGACAGGTATACCTATAAATCAGCCCCAGCATTTT.

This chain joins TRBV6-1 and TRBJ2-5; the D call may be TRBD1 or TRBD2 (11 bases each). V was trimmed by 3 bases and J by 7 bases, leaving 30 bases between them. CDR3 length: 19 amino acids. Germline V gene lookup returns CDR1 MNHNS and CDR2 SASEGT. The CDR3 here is CASSDGQGANGLAGLTQYF. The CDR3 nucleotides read TGTGCCAGCAGTGACGGACAGGGGGCAAATGGACTAGCGGGTCTGACCCAGTACTTC.

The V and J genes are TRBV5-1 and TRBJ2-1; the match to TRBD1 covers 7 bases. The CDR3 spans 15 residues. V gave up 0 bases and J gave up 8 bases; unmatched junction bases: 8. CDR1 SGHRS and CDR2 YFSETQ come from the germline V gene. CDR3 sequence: CASSLGGQSVDEQFF. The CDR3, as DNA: TGCGCCAGCAGCTTGGGGGGACAGTCGGTTGATGAGCAGTTCTTC. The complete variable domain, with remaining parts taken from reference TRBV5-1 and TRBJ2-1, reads KAGVTQTPRYLIKTRGQQVTLSCSPISGHRSVSWYQQTPGQGLQFLFEYFSETQRNKGNFPGRFSGRQFSNSRSEMNVSTLELGDSALYLCASSLGGQSVDEQFFGPGTRLTVL.